Following are 7 T cell receptor beta chains from one sample sequenced in a study of blood T cell repertoires in COVID-19. Sequencing used immunoSEQ multiplex PCR; TCRdb keeps in-frame clones, though not all of them. This sample has 270,000 or so clones, with about nine tenths found just once. The material sequenced was peripheral blood. Source of these receptors: a man in his forties with active or convalescent COVID-19.

The gene calls are TRBV19 and TRBJ1-1; D might be TRBD1 (6 bases). Germline lookup yields CDR1 LNHDA and CDR2 SQIVND (reference sequence). The CDR3 has 14 amino acids. Between the trimmed V and J ends, which lost 3 bases and 4 bases, there was a span of 12 bases. As DNA, the CDR3 is TGTGCCAGTAGTATGCAGGGGAGGGGCACTGAAGCTTTCTTT. Translation: CASSMQGRGTEAFF.

The rearrangement links TRBV11-1 to TRBJ2-1; TRBD2 might be the D (7 bases). This CDR3 has 14 amino acids. CDR1 and CDR2 from the germline V gene are SGHAT and FQDESV (reference sequence). Trimming removed 2 bases from V and 8 bases from J, with 13 bases in between. CDR3 region: CASSLPRGADEQFF. In DNA form, the CDR3 reads TGTGCCAGCAGCTTACCTCGGGGGGCTGATGAGCAGTTCTTC.

The chain combines TRBV5-1 with TRBJ2-3; 7 bases match TRBD1. The V and J ends lost 4 bases and 1 base, in that order; junction bases with no gene match: 6. In germline, CDR1 is SGHRS, CDR2 YFSETQ. The CDR3 totals 15 residues. The CDR3 DNA sequence: TGCGCCAGCAGCAAAGGACAGGAAGGCACAGATACGCAGTATTTT. This translates into CASSKGQEGTDTQYF.

J is TRBJ2-7 and V is TRBV11-3; 10 bases map to TRBD2. V shed 5 bases and J 3 bases; nucleotides not matched to a gene: 16. This CDR3 has 18 amino acids. Germline CDR1 reads SGHNT; CDR2 reads YENEEA. The CDR3 region is CASSGRVASGSIRYEQYF. Here the CDR3 DNA reads TGTGCCAGCAGCGGGAGGGTGGCTAGCGGGAGTATCCGCTACGAGCAGTACTTC. Complete variable domain (other parts from reference TRBV11-3 and TRBJ2-7): EAGVVQSPRYKIIEKKQPVAFWCNPISGHNTLYWYLQNLGQGPELLIRYENEEAVDDSQLPKDRFSAERLKGVDSTLKIQPAELGDSAVYLCASSGRVASGSIRYEQYFGPGTRLTVT.

V gene TRBV7-9 combines with J gene TRBJ2-2; maybe TRBD1 (6 bases). V lost 5 bases and J 0 bases, leaving 10 bases between the germline ends. This CDR3 is 15 amino acids long. Germline CDR1 and CDR2: SEHNR and FQNEAQ (reference sequence). This CDR3 reads CASSPGTTNTGELFF. In nucleotides, the CDR3 is TGTGCCAGCAGCCCTGGGACAACGAACACCGGGGAGCTGTTTTTT.

This chain links TRBV9 with TRBJ2-3; 7 bases map to TRBD2. The ends lost 4 bases at V and 4 bases at J; junction bases unmatched: 9. The CDR3 is 15 residues long. Looked up from germline, CDR1 is SGDLS and CDR2 is YYNGEE. In DNA form, the CDR3 reads TGTGCCAGCAGCCCTAGCGGCCTCACGGCAGATACGCAGTATTTT. Amino acids: CASSPSGLTADTQYF.

The chain couples TRBV7-9 to TRBJ1-2; 12 nucleotides align to TRBD1. This CDR3 has 15 residues. CDR1 and CDR2 from the germline V gene are SEHNR and FQNEAQ (reference sequence). Losses at the gene ends were 4 bases for V and 4 bases for J; bases not matched to a gene: 4. CDR3 in DNA: TGTGCCAGCAGCTCTGGGACAGGGGGCCTCTATGGCTACACCTTC. Translation gives CASSSGTGGLYGYTF.